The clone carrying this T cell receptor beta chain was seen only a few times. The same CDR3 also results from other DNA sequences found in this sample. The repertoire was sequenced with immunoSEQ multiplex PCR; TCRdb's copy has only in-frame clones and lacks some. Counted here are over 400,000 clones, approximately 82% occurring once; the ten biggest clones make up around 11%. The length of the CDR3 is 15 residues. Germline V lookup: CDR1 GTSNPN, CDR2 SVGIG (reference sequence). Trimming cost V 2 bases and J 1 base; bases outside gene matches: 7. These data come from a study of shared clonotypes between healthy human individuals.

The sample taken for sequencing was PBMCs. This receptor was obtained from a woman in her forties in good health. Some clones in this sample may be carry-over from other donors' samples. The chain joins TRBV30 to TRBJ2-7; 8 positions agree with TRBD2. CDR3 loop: CAWSPPSSGSYEQYF. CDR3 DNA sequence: TGTGCCTGGAGTCCACCTTCTAGCGGGTCCTACGAGCAGTACTTC.